The 31 T cell receptor beta chains given below trace back to one sample, sequenced in a study of blood T cells in healthy people across ages. The authors ran a second PCR of about 7 to 11 cycles using a sample-barcoded 5' primer and a J-beta primer mix. TCRdb itself ran the 5' RACE reads through MiXCR, one entry per CDR3 protein. Among some 710,000 distinct CDR3 sequences listed, over 20% were seen once. The sequenced sample was blood. All receptors come from a man in his sixties or seventies in good health.

This chain connects TRBV20-1 to TRBJ2-3; D is perhaps TRBD1 (5 bases). This CDR3 contains 15 residues. Germline CDR1 DFQATT, CDR2 SNEGSKA (reference sequence). V lost 0 bases to trimming and J lost 2 bases, with 12 bases between them. The CDR3 nucleotides read TGCAGTGCTAGAGATAGGGGCGGCAACACAGATACGCAGTATTTT. This encodes CSARDRGGNTDTQYF.

This clonotype was counted only a few times. V usage is TRBV7-9 and J usage is TRBJ2-7; TRBD2 might be the D (6 bases). The CDR3 contains 16 residues. Looked up from germline, CDR1 is SEHNR and CDR2 is FQNEAQ (reference sequence). V lost 2 bases and J lost 4, with 18 bases in between. The CDR3 nucleotides are TGTGCCAGCAGCTTAAGAGTCCTAGCGCCGCGGTACGAGCAGTACTTC. This codes for CASSLRVLAPRYEQYF.

This clonotype was counted many times. This chain joins TRBV12-3 or TRBV12-4 and TRBJ1-5, with 7 bases lining up with TRBD1. This CDR3 spans 16 amino acids. V gave up 5 bases and J gave up 0 bases; unmatched junction bases: 7. CDR3 coding DNA: TGTGCCAGCAGTAAAACAGGGGTAAATAGCAATCAGCCCCAGCATTTT. As protein: CASSKTGVNSNQPQHF.

This clonotype turned up a few times. The chain carries TRBV4-1 and TRBJ2-7; D not certain. The germline V gene encodes CDR1 MGHRA and CDR2 YSYEKL. The length of the CDR3 is 16 residues. V was trimmed by 0 bases and J by 0 bases, leaving 12 bases between them. The CDR3 sequence is CASSQDLGAGSYEQYF. In DNA form, the CDR3 reads TGCGCCAGCAGCCAAGATCTGGGCGCTGGCTCCTACGAGCAGTACTTC.

This clonotype was observed a few times. V usage is TRBV6-5 and J usage is TRBJ2-7; TRBD1 matches 8 bases. With 6 bases clipped from V and 0 bases from J, the junction kept 10 bases outside the gene matches. The germline gives CDR1 MNHEY, CDR2 SVGAGI. The CDR3 sequence is 16 residues long. The CDR3 DNA sequence: TGTGCCAGCAGGCTTTCCGGGACAGGTCCCTCCTACGAGCAGTACTTC. Its protein product is CASRLSGTGPSYEQYF.

This clonotype turned up a few times. The rearrangement links TRBV9 to TRBJ2-5; the match to TRBD2 covers 8 bases. CDR3 length: 17 amino acids. V lost 1 base to trimming and J lost 0 bases; unmatched junction nucleotides: 8. CDR1 is SGDLS, CDR2 YYNGEE, per germline. CDR3 loop: CASSVSLAGEYQETQYF. The CDR3 DNA follows: TGTGCCAGCAGCGTATCGCTAGCGGGTGAATACCAAGAGACCCAGTACTTC.

This clonotype has just a few counts. J is TRBJ2-5 and V is TRBV3-1, with 11 bases lining up with TRBD2. TRBJ2-1 explains the end of the DNA better; the J call may be wrong. CDR1 is LGHDT and CDR2 is YNNKEL in the germline V gene (reference sequence). The CDR3 is 15 amino acids. CDR3 coding DNA: TGTGCCAGCAGCGGACCGGGACTAGCGGTCAATGAGCAGTTCTTC. Translated: CASSGPGLAVNEQFF.

This clonotype came up a few times. The chain couples TRBV5-1 to TRBJ2-4, with 8 nucleotides matching TRBD2. The V gene's germline CDR1 is SGHRS and CDR2 YFSETQ. The V segment lost 4 bases and the J segment 8 bases; nucleotides outside the gene matches: 14. The CDR3 has 16 residues. The CDR3 spells CASSPVGTSLRDIQYF. The CDR3 DNA reads TGCGCCAGCAGCCCGGTGGGGACTAGTCTGAGGGACATTCAGTACTTC.

This clonotype was seen only a few times. V is TRBV5-5 and J is TRBJ2-2; 8 bases are a match to TRBD1. The CDR3 loop spans 16 amino acids. Germline CDR1 reads SGHKS; CDR2 reads YYEKEE (reference sequence). With V trimmed by 3 bases and J by 5 bases, 9 bases remained unmatched. CDR3 coding DNA: TGTGCCAGCAGCTCCGGGACAGGTGGTTTTACCGGGGAGCTGTTTTTT. Amino acid sequence: CASSSGTGGFTGELFF. The full variable domain, completed using reference TRBV5-5 and TRBJ2-2, is DAGVTQSPTHLIKTRGQQVTLRCSPISGHKSVSWYQQVLGQGPQFIFQYYEKEERGRGNFPDRFSARQFPNYSSELNVNALLLGDSALYLCASSSGTGGFTGELFFGEGSRLTVL.

Notes on this clonotype: Because the CDR3 is missing its conserved closing phenylalanine or tryptophan, this is likely a read error. The DNA is omitted, as the CDR3 cannot be located on it reliably, and the CDR3 follows TCRdb's listing. V is TRBV12-3 or TRBV12-4 and J is TRBJ2-1; the DNA was not used to check the table's D call, TRBD1. The CDR3 is made up of 13 amino acids, end residues included. The CDR3 sequence is CASSLGGGLDRFL.

There are a few counts of this clonotype. The rearrangement joins TRBV20-1 to TRBJ1-4, with a tentative D call TRBD1 (6 bases). Trimming stripped 0 bases from V and 7 bases from J, with 15 bases between. Germline-derived CDR1 and CDR2 are DFQATT and SNEGSKA (reference sequence). This CDR3 is built from 15 residues. The CDR3 region is CSARDVGAWCEKLFF. CDR3 DNA sequence: TGCAGTGCTAGAGATGTGGGGGCTTGGTGTGAAAAACTGTTTTTT.

This chain joins TRBV20-1 and TRBJ1-5; no definite D call. The CDR3 length is 17 residues. The ends were cut back, 3 bases at V and 0 bases at J, with 18 bases in the middle. Germline CDR1 is DFQATT and CDR2 is SNEGSKA (reference sequence). The CDR3 is CSASVGSLAFSNQPQHF. The CDR3 DNA reads as TGCAGTGCTAGTGTGGGGAGCCTGGCGTTTAGCAATCAGCCCCAGCATTTT.

The gene calls are TRBV25-1 and TRBJ2-5; TRBD2 matches 8 bases. The J call is uncertain, as TRBJ2-1 better fits the DNA end. Germline V gene sequence: CDR1 MGHDK, CDR2 SYGVNS. The CDR3 consists of 19 residues. The CDR3 loop reads CASSDGFGASGSSYNEQFF. As DNA, the CDR3 is TGTGCCAGCAGTGATGGGTTTGGGGCTAGCGGGTCCTCCTACAATGAGCAGTTCTTC.

The chain joins TRBV7-2 to TRBJ2-3; 13 bases are shared with TRBD2. Per the germline V gene, CDR1 is SGHTA and CDR2 is FQGNSA. The ends lost 5 bases at V and 0 bases at J; junction bases unmatched: 5. The CDR3 contains 17 residues. The CDR3, as DNA: TGTGCCAGCAGCGTGGGACTAGCGGGGCCGAGCACAGATACGCAGTATTTT. It is translated as CASSVGLAGPSTDTQYF.

This clonotype has a handful of counts. The chain joins TRBV19 to TRBJ1-5; 8 nucleotides align to TRBD1. This CDR3 spans 16 amino acids. J was trimmed by 0 bases and V by 5 bases; bases with no gene match: 6. Germline-derived CDR1 and CDR2 are LNHDA and SQIVND (reference sequence). The chain's CDR3 is CASSETGGFSNQPQHF. In nucleotides, the CDR3 is TGTGCCAGTAGTGAAACAGGGGGGTTTAGCAATCAGCCCCAGCATTTT. Using reference TRBV19 and TRBJ1-5 for the parts outside the CDR3, the full variable domain is DGGITQSPKYLFRKEGQNVTLSCEQNLNHDAMYWYRQDPGQGLRLIYYSQIVNDFQKGDIAEGYSVSREKKESFPLTVTSAQKNPTAFYLCASSETGGFSNQPQHFGDGTRLSIL.

Only a few counts were recorded for this clonotype. This chain links TRBV7-9 with TRBJ1-2; no clear D. Germline V gene lookup returns CDR1 SEHNR and CDR2 FQNEAQ (reference sequence). The CDR3 is 11 residues long. Trimming pared 5 bases from V and 5 bases from J, leaving 6 bases between. CDR3 in amino acids: CASSHPYGYTF. The CDR3 DNA reads TGTGCCAGCAGCCATCCATATGGCTACACCTTC.

This clonotype was detected only a few times. The gene calls are TRBV10-3 and TRBJ2-1; no clear D. The J call may be faulty, since TRBJ2-7 better matches the DNA end. CDR1 is ENHRY and CDR2 is SYGVKD in the germline V gene. CDR3 size: 14 residues. The CDR3 region has the DNA TGTGCCATCAGTGAGGGTGTGGGTATTGACGAGCAGTACTTC. Translating gives CAISEGVGIDEQYF.

This clonotype was counted ten times or more. V is TRBV9 and J is TRBJ2-7; D is undetermined. Germline lookup yields CDR1 SGDLS and CDR2 YYNGEE. CDR3 length equals 14 residues. Trimming took 0 bases from V and 0 from J, leaving 7 bases between them. This chain's CDR3 is CASSVDLLSYEQYF. Written as DNA, the CDR3 is TGTGCCAGCAGCGTAGATCTACTCTCCTACGAGCAGTACTTC.

The chain is built from TRBV6-6 and TRBJ2-3, with D possibly matching TRBD2 (6 bases). The CDR3 runs 15 residues. Trimming cost V 6 bases and J 2 bases, with 15 bases left between them. The V gene's germline CDR1 is MNHNY and CDR2 SVGAGI (reference sequence). The CDR3 nucleotides are TGTGCCAGCAGCCTCACGGACTACCCCACAGATACGCAGTATTTT. Translating it yields CASSLTDYPTDTQYF.

This clonotype has just a few counts. Germline is not matched at one junction end, which may reflect a read error. The rearrangement uses TRBV20-1 and TRBJ2-7; 10 bases match TRBD1. The V gene's germline CDR1 is DFQATT and CDR2 SNEGSKA (reference sequence). CDR3 length: 14 amino acids. This chain's CDR3 is CSTRDDRGLYEQYF. The CDR3 DNA reads TGCAGTACTAGGGATGACAGGGGGCTCTACGAGCAGTACTTC.

Comments on this clonotype: The junction differs from germline at one of its ends, possibly a read error. The CDR3 nucleotides read TGTGCCAGCAGTTACGAGACCGGGAGGGCCGTAAATGAGCAGTCCTTC. Its protein is CASSYETGRAVNEQSF. The chain uses TRBV6-5 and TRBJ2-1, with 8 bases aligning to TRBD2. From germline, CDR1 is MNHEY and CDR2 SVGAGI. This CDR3 contains 16 residues.

Only a few counts were recorded for this clonotype. V is TRBV20-1 and J is TRBJ2-1, with D perhaps matching TRBD1 or TRBD2 (5 bases each). Germline lookup yields CDR1 DFQATT and CDR2 SNEGSKA (reference sequence). V was trimmed by 3 bases and J by 4 bases, leaving 13 bases between them. The CDR3 sequence is 14 residues long. The DNA for the CDR3 is TGCAGTGCTAGTTGGGACGCGGATTACAATGAGCAGTTCTTC. It translates to CSASWDADYNEQFF.

At least ten counts were recorded for this clonotype. V usage is TRBV5-1 and J usage is TRBJ1-6; 7 nucleotides align to TRBD1. Germline CDR1 reads SGHRS; CDR2 reads YFSETQ. The CDR3 sequence is 15 residues long. Trimming at V came to 4 bases and at J to 9 bases, leaving 10 bases not matched to a gene. In nucleotides, the CDR3 is TGCGCCAGCAGCCTGGGACAGCCGGACCTTTCACCCCTCCACTTT. It specifies CASSLGQPDLSPLHF.

In this sample, this clonotype turned up a few times. This chain joins TRBV6-5 and TRBJ1-4; weak D call: TRBD1 (6 bases). The CDR3 totals 13 residues. In germline, CDR1 is MNHEY, CDR2 SVGAGI. V was shortened by 11 bases and J by 8 bases, with 18 bases between the two germline ends. The CDR3 loop reads CASGRDNYEKLFF. CDR3 bases: TGTGCCTCGGGGCGGGACAACTACGAAAAACTGTTTTTT.

This clonotype was detected only a few times. The rearrangement links TRBV3-1 to TRBJ2-1; D is perhaps TRBD1 or TRBD2 (6 bases each). The V gene's germline CDR1 is LGHDT and CDR2 YNNKEL (reference sequence). The CDR3 has 16 amino acids. V dropped 2 bases and J dropped 7 bases, with 18 bases sitting between them. The CDR3 coding sequence is TGTGCCAGCAGCCAACAAGGTTGGGGGGCCTGGAATGAGCAGTTCTTC. Translating gives CASSQQGWGAWNEQFF.

This clonotype was observed a few times. This chain joins TRBV7-2 and TRBJ2-3; 11 bases line up with TRBD2. From germline, CDR1 is SGHTA and CDR2 FQGNSA. V lost 6 bases and J lost 0; bases outside the gene matches: 5. The CDR3 is made up of 16 amino acids. The CDR3 DNA is TGTGCCAGCAGTCCTAGCGGGAGGACTAGCACAGATACGCAGTATTTT. This codes for CASSPSGRTSTDTQYF.

The V call is TRBV7-9, the J call TRBJ2-1; 8 positions agree with TRBD1. Trimming cost V 6 bases and J 7 bases; bases outside gene matches: 2. Per the germline V gene, CDR1 is SEHNR and CDR2 is FQNEAQ (reference sequence). This CDR3 comprises 12 residues. Written as DNA, the CDR3 is TGTGCCAGCAGGGACAGGGAAAATGAGCAGTTCTTC. This gives the protein CASRDRENEQFF. The full variable domain, rest sourced from reference TRBV7-9 and TRBJ2-1, is DTGVSQNPRHKITKRGQNVTFRCDPISEHNRLYWYRQTLGQGPEFLTYFQNEAQLEKSRLLSDRFSAERPKGSFSTLEIQRTEQGDSAMYLCASRDRENEQFFGPGTRLTVL.

This clonotype was recorded a few times. CDR3 amino acids: CASSVHRGETQYF. CDR3 bases: TGTGCCAGCAGCGTACACAGGGGAGAGACCCAGTACTTC. V is TRBV9 and J is TRBJ2-5; TRBD1 matches at 7 bases. Germline V gives CDR1 SGDLS, CDR2 YYNGEE. Trimming cost V 1 base and J 4 bases; bases outside gene matches: 1. This CDR3 spans 13 amino acids.

J is TRBJ2-3 and V is TRBV28; 8 bases are shared with TRBD2. Germline CDR1 is MDHEN and CDR2 is SYDVKM. The length of the CDR3 is 14 residues. The junction had 5 bases not matched to a gene; V was cut back by 4 bases and J by 5 bases. As DNA, the CDR3 is TGTGCCAGCAGTTCAGCGGGGGCTGGAGATACGCAGTATTTT. Translation: CASSSAGAGDTQYF.

This clonotype was found a few times. This chain connects TRBV28 to TRBJ2-5; 7 bases fit TRBD2. The V gene's germline CDR1 is MDHEN and CDR2 SYDVKM. This CDR3 has 14 residues. V trimming: 7 bases; J trimming: 4 bases; junction bases outside the gene matches: 9. The CDR3 coding sequence is TGTGCCAGCATCCCAACGGGGGGACGAGAGACCCAGTACTTC. It translates to CASIPTGGRETQYF. Combining the CDR3 with reference TRBV28 and TRBJ2-5 gives the whole variable domain DVKVTQSSRYLVKRTGEKVFLECVQDMDHENMFWYRQDPGLGLRLIYFSYDVKMKEKGDIPEGYSVSREKKERFSLILESASTNQTSMYLCASIPTGGRETQYFGPGTRLLVL.

This clonotype was detected ten times or more. At one of its ends the junction is not consistent with the germline gene, which may arise from a read error. V usage is TRBV5-1 and J usage is TRBJ1-1; D ambiguous. Germline values: CDR1 SGHRS, CDR2 YFSETQ. The CDR3 is 13 amino acids. The CDR3 DNA reads TGTGCCAGCAGTTTCACTGTGAATACTGAAGCTTTCTTT. This codes for CASSFTVNTEAFF.